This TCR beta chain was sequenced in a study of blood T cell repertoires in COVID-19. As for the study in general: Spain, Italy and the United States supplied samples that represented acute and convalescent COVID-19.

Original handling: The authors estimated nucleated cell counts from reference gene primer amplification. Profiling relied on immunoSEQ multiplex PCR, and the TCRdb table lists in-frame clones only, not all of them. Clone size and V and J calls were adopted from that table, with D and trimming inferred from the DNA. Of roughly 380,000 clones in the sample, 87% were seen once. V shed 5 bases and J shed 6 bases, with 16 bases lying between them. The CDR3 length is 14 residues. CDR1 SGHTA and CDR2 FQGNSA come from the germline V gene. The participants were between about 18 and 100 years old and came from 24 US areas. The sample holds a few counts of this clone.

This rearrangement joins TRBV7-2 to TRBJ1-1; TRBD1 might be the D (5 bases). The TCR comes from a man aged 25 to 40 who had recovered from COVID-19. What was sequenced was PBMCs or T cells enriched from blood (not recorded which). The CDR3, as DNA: TGTGCCAGCAGCAAGGAACTGGGGCACTCTGAAGCTTTCTTT. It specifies CASSKELGHSEAFF.